A selection of T cell receptor beta chains follows, all from one sample in a study of blood T cell repertoires in COVID-19. Sequencing used immunoSEQ multiplex PCR; TCRdb keeps in-frame clones, though not all of them. The data contain around 70,000 clones, more than 90% of them seen just once; the ten biggest clones take up 1.5%. The sample comprised peripheral blood. The receptor set was obtained from a man in his forties or fifties with acute or convalescent COVID-19. CDR3s leave out the opening cysteine and the closing phenylalanine or tryptophan. Rows may omit the clone size; those that give it use once, few, many or a size class.

.	TRBV7-2	ASSFRGDTQY
few	TRBV29-1	SAEGGVVTEAF
.	TRBV5-6	ASSLGPGTGSYEQY
.	TRBV7-2	ASSLPPQNTEAF
.	TRBV6-6	ASRSDYGYT
.	TRBV4-2	ASSQEGNSYEQY
.	TRBV3-1/TRBV3-2	ASSLRAGNQPQH
.	TRBV7-8	ASSPEGQIYSTIY
once	TRBV7-9	ASSGLGPTSSYEQY
.	TRBV9	ASSLEGQGHTEAF
.	TRBV2	ASSVLESKNIQY
.	TRBV4-2	ASSQEGQAHQPQH
.	TRBV18	ASSFRDSNQPQH
few	TRBV4-3	ASSQQTGLHSPLH
.	TRBV18	ASSPRGGRSNQPQH
.	TRBV30	AWSGGSYNEQF
.	TRBV28	ASRPRLAGPSYEQY
.	TRBV19	ASSIPRQPGETDTQY
.	TRBV19	ASRLISSTDTQY
.	TRBV12-3/TRBV12-4	ASRRTGATEAF
.	TRBV9	ASSTPLAGMNTGELF
.	TRBV29-1	SVGRDVVSYNEQF
.	TRBV21-1	ASSNRDRGPTNEKLF
.	TRBV19	ASSIARGVNTEAF
.	TRBV10-2	ASSEWITGGAEAF
.	TRBV6-1	ASQNGQVSSYEQY
.	TRBV28	ASAGAIPTYEQY
.	TRBV18	ASSPPTGQNTEAF